The table lists the clone carrying this T cell receptor (beta chain) with many counts. The V end lost 5 bases, the J end lost 5 bases, and 21 bases lay between the germline ends. Looked up from germline, CDR1 is MNHEY and CDR2 is SMNVEV (reference sequence). CDR3 length: 17 residues. The sample belongs to a study of CD8+CD57+ T cells in acquired aplastic anemia. Study-level information: CD4+ and CD8+ cells, once sorted, gave DNA averaging approximately 3 ug.

Genomic DNA, the template, was used for profiling of the TCR beta VDJ and CDR3. Each CDR3 protein gets one entry after TCRdb re-called the reads with MiXCR. Of fewer than 250,000 distinct CDR3 sequences in the sample, about 53% were seen once. This sequence joins TRBV27 and TRBJ1-4, with a weak D call TRBD1 (6 bases). The sequenced sample consisted of sorted CD4+, CD8+, or CD8+CD57+ T cells (not recorded which) from PBMCs. This TCR came from a human donor in good health, serving as a control. The CDR3 sequence: CASSPRGTRGGNEKLFF. CDR3 bases: TGTGCCAGCAGTCCCCGAGGGACACGGGGGGGAAATGAAAAACTGTTTTTT.